Listed here are 20 T cell receptor beta chains from one sample, sequenced in a study of blood T cells in healthy people across ages. A second about 7 to 12 cycle PCR used barcoded and J-beta primers. TCRdb reanalysed the 5' RACE reads using MiXCR and keeps one entry per CDR3 protein. The table records roughly 800,000 distinct CDR3 sequences, roughly 25% of them present only once. This sample was also put to use in a study of T cells of mothers and their children.

The source material was blood. The source is a boy aged 10-17 years in good health.

J is TRBJ1-4 and V is TRBV20-1, with 8 positions matching TRBD1. After removal of 0 bases from V and 5 bases from J, the junction contained 5 bases not matched to a gene. CDR1 is DFQATT and CDR2 is SNEGSKA in the germline V gene (reference sequence). CDR3 length: 15 residues. The CDR3 DNA reads TGCAGTGCTAGAGATCGCCGACAGGGGAATGAAAAACTGTTTTTT. It specifies CSARDRRQGNEKLFF.

This clonotype was found a few times. The V gene is TRBV7-2, the J gene TRBJ2-7; 9 bases are a match to TRBD2. Judging by the DNA end, TRBJ2-1 fits better; the J call may be wrong. The germline gives CDR1 SGHTA, CDR2 FQGNSA. The CDR3 loop spans 19 amino acids. The CDR3: CASSLWGVGIAGETNEQFF. The CDR3 DNA sequence: TGTGCCAGCAGCTTATGGGGTGTAGGAATAGCGGGGGAGACCAATGAGCAGTTCTTC.

Turning to this clonotype: One junction end does not reproduce the germline sequence, and a read error may be involved. V gene TRBV4-2 combines with J gene TRBJ2-1; TRBD1 is a possible D gene (5 bases). CDR1 LGHNA and CDR2 YNFKEQ come from the germline V gene. This CDR3 region has 15 residues. Written as DNA, the CDR3 is TGTGCCAGCAGCTTTCGTGCAGGGTCCCCAGGTGAGCAATTCTTC. It encodes CASSFRAGSPGEQFF.

This chain links TRBV27 with TRBJ2-6, with 7 bases lining up with TRBD1. The J segment lost 3 bases and the V segment lost 6 bases, leaving 5 bases of the junction unmatched. The CDR3 runs to 15 residues. CDR1 is MNHEY, CDR2 SMNVEV, per germline (reference sequence). The CDR3 sequence is CASRTDRVGANVLTF. CDR3 sequence (DNA): TGTGCCAGCAGGACCGACAGGGTTGGGGCCAACGTCCTGACTTTC. Drawing the rest from reference TRBV27 and TRBJ2-6, the complete variable domain is EAQVTQNPRYLITVTGKKLTVTCSQNMNHEYMSWYRQDPGLGLRQIYYSMNVEVTDKGDVPEGYKVSRKEKRNFPLILESPSPNQTSLYFCASRTDRVGANVLTFGAGSRLTVL.

This clonotype was detected a few times. This chain joins TRBV19 and TRBJ1-5, with D perhaps TRBD1 (5 bases). This CDR3 spans 17 amino acids. V was clipped by 2 bases and J by 5 bases, with 19 bases between them. Germline V gene data show CDR1 as LNHDA and CDR2 as SQIVND (reference sequence). CDR3 coding DNA: TGTGCCAGTAGTATATGGTCGGGCAGGGAGACGGATCAGCCCCAGCATTTT. Translated, it gives CASSIWSGRETDQPQHF. Full variable domain (remainder filled in from reference TRBV19 and TRBJ1-5): DGGITQSPKYLFRKEGQNVTLSCEQNLNHDAMYWYRQDPGQGLRLIYYSQIVNDFQKGDIAEGYSVSREKKESFPLTVTSAQKNPTAFYLCASSIWSGRETDQPQHFGDGTRLSIL.

In its sample, this clonotype was seen a few times. The V call is TRBV5-8, the J call TRBJ1-6; D call uncertain. Germline-derived CDR1 and CDR2 are SGHTS and YDEGEE. CDR3 length: 14 amino acids. V lost 0 bases, J lost 7 bases, and 8 bases lay in between. This CDR3 is CASSLVWENSPLHF. Here the CDR3 DNA reads TGTGCCAGCAGCTTGGTTTGGGAGAATTCACCCCTCCACTTT.

This chain uses TRBV12-3 or TRBV12-4 with TRBJ1-1; a weak D match, TRBD1 (6 bases). Trimming took 3 bases from V and 1 from J, leaving 15 bases between them. This CDR3 has 16 residues. The CDR3 DNA sequence: TGTGCCAGCAGTTTTGCCCCGGGACAAGCGAACACTGAAGCTTTCTTT. This translates into CASSFAPGQANTEAFF.

V usage is TRBV7-2 and J usage is TRBJ2-2; D possibly corresponds to TRBD2 (5 bases). The CDR3 spans 15 residues. Germline V lookup: CDR1 SGHTA, CDR2 FQGNSA. V was shortened by 2 bases and J by 4 bases, with 11 bases between the two germline ends. CDR3 region: CASSLLRGGTGELFF. CDR3 nucleotide sequence: TGTGCCAGCAGCTTATTACGGGGTGGCACCGGGGAGCTGTTTTTT.

The genes are TRBV7-3 and TRBJ1-6; TRBD1 matches 8 bases. CDR1 is SGHTA, CDR2 FQGTGA, per germline. CDR3 size: 13 residues. After removal of 8 bases from V and 7 bases from J, the junction contained 4 bases not matched to a gene. The CDR3 region is CASGRTGNSPLHF. The CDR3 DNA is TGTGCCAGCGGAAGGACAGGGAATTCACCCCTCCACTTT.

This clonotype turned up a few times. This chain uses TRBV7-2 with TRBJ2-7, with 9 bases identical to TRBD2. J lost 4 bases, V lost 2 bases, and 12 bases had no gene match. The CDR3 is 17 residues long. CDR1 and CDR2 (germline): SGHTA, FQGNSA. CDR3 sequence reads: CASSLSSGGPKIYEQYF. The DNA of the CDR3 is TGTGCCAGCAGCTTAAGTAGCGGGGGACCTAAAATATACGAGCAGTACTTC. The variable domain in full, with the rest retrieved from reference TRBV7-2 and TRBJ2-7, is GAGVSQSPSNKVTEKGKDVELRCDPISGHTALYWYRQSLGQGLEFLIYFQGNSAPDKSGLPSDRFSAERTGGSVSTLTIQRTQQEDSAVYLCASSLSSGGPKIYEQYFGPGTRLTVT.

This clonotype was counted a few times. This CDR3 reads CASSLAINEQFF. The CDR3, as DNA: TGTGCCAGCAGTTTAGCTATCAATGAGCAGTTCTTC. This chain links TRBV28 with TRBJ2-1, with D uncertain. CDR1 and CDR2 (germline): MDHEN, SYDVKM. Trimming removed 2 bases from V and 6 bases from J, with 5 bases in between. The CDR3 is made up of 12 amino acids. Combining the CDR3 with reference TRBV28 and TRBJ2-1 gives the whole variable domain DVKVTQSSRYLVKRTGEKVFLECVQDMDHENMFWYRQDPGLGLRLIYFSYDVKMKEKGDIPEGYSVSREKKERFSLILESASTNQTSMYLCASSLAINEQFFGPGTRLTVL.

V usage is TRBV27 and J usage is TRBJ1-6; no clear D gene. This CDR3 is built from 13 residues. CDR1 MNHEY and CDR2 SMNVEV come from the germline V gene (reference sequence). V was shortened by 5 bases and J by 9 bases, with 11 bases between the two germline ends. CDR3 residues: CASSPDNTSPLHF. Written as DNA, the CDR3 is TGTGCCAGCAGTCCTGACAACACTTCACCCCTCCACTTT.

The V gene is TRBV7-8, the J gene TRBJ1-6; D is perhaps TRBD1 (5 bases). The germline V gene encodes CDR1 SGHVS and CDR2 FQNEAQ. There are 14 residues in the CDR3. Between the trimmed V and J ends, which lost 5 bases and 9 bases, there was a span of 14 bases. CDR3 sequence: CASSLPGRASPLHF. In nucleotides, the CDR3 is TGTGCCAGCAGCCTCCCAGGGAGAGCTTCACCCCTCCACTTT.

V is TRBV10-3 and J is TRBJ2-2, with 8 bases aligning to TRBD2. The junction had 14 bases not matched to a gene; V was cut back by 8 bases and J by 0 bases. The CDR3 has 18 residues. Germline CDR1 is ENHRY and CDR2 is SYGVKD. This CDR3 reads CAIDGHPASGSNTGELFF. Here the CDR3 DNA reads TGTGCCATCGACGGTCATCCTGCTAGCGGGTCGAACACCGGGGAGCTGTTTTTT.

A note on this clonotype: One end of the junction varies from germline; a read error may be responsible. This chain joins TRBV29-1 and TRBJ1-1, with D uncertain. The CDR3 runs to 12 residues. Germline values: CDR1 SQVTM, CDR2 ANQGSEA. CDR3 bases: TGCAGCGTCGAAGTTATGAACACTGAAGCTTTCTTT. Protein product: CSVEVMNTEAFF.

In this sample, this clonotype turned up a few times. The chain's CDR3 is CASSMGSPYEQYF. The CDR3 nucleotides are TGTGCCAGTAGTATGGGGAGCCCCTACGAGCAGTACTTC. The chain joins TRBV19 to TRBJ2-7; D perhaps matches TRBD2 (5 bases). CDR3 length equals 13 residues. V was clipped by 3 bases and J by 2 bases, with 8 bases between them. Germline V gene sequence: CDR1 LNHDA, CDR2 SQIVND (reference sequence).

This clonotype was seen only once. This rearrangement joins TRBV27 to TRBJ2-7; 7 positions match TRBD2. The CDR3 contains 16 residues. Trimming removed 1 base from V and 2 bases from J; junction bases left unmatched: 8. The germline V gene has CDR1 MNHEY and CDR2 SMNVEV (reference sequence). The CDR3 bases are TGTGCCAGCAGTTTATTCGTAGCGGGTTTTCCCTACGAGCAGTACTTC. Translated, it gives CASSLFVAGFPYEQYF.

This clonotype came up a few times. This chain uses TRBV2 with TRBJ2-3, with 9 bases fitting TRBD2. Germline values: CDR1 SNHLY, CDR2 FYNNEI. The length of the CDR3 is 17 residues. V shed 3 bases, J shed 4 bases, and the junction held 11 bases outside the gene matches. CDR3 in amino acids: CASSEMAAGGPPDTQYF. CDR3 coding DNA: TGTGCCAGCAGTGAGATGGCCGCGGGAGGGCCCCCAGATACGCAGTATTTT.

In this sample, this clonotype turned up a few times. The CDR3 sequence is CASSFPGTEGVIQYF. In DNA form, the CDR3 reads TGTGCCAGCAGTTTTCCGGGGACAGAGGGTGTAATTCAGTACTTC. This chain joins TRBV28 and TRBJ2-4; 7 bases match TRBD1. V lost 3 bases and J lost 10; bases outside the gene matches: 12. CDR3 length: 15 residues. Germline lookup yields CDR1 MDHEN and CDR2 SYDVKM.

The V and J genes are TRBV20-1 and TRBJ2-5; D remains ambiguous. The germline V gene has CDR1 DFQATT and CDR2 SNEGSKA (reference sequence). Trimming cost V 5 bases and J 0 bases, with 4 bases left between them. This CDR3 is built from 11 residues. The CDR3 here is CSAGDQETQYF. Here the CDR3 DNA reads TGCAGTGCTGGGGACCAAGAGACCCAGTACTTC.